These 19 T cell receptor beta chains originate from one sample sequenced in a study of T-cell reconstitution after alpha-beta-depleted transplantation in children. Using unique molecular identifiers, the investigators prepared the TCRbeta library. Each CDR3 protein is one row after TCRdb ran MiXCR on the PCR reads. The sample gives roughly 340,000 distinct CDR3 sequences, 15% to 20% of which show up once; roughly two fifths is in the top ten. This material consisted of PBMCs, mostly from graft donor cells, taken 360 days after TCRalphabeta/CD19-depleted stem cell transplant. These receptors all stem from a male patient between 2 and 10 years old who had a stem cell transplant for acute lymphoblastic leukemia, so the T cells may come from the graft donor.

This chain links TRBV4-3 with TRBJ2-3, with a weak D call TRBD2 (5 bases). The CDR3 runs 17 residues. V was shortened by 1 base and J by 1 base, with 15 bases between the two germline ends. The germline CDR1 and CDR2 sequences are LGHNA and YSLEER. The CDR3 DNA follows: TGCGCCAGCAGCCAAGTGCTCCTTAGCGACCGCACAGATACGCAGTATTTT. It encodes CASSQVLLSDRTDTQYF.

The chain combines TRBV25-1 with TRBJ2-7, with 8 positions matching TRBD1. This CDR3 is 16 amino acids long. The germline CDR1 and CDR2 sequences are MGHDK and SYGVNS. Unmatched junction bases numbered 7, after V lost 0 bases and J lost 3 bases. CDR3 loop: CASSEYSGTGLYEQYF. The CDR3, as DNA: TGTGCCAGCAGTGAATATTCTGGGACAGGACTCTACGAGCAGTACTTC.

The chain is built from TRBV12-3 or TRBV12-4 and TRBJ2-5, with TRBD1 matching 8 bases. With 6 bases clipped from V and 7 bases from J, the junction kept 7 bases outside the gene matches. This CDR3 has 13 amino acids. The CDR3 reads CASSPDRASTQYF. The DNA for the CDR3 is TGTGCCAGCAGCCCGGACAGGGCATCGACCCAGTACTTC.

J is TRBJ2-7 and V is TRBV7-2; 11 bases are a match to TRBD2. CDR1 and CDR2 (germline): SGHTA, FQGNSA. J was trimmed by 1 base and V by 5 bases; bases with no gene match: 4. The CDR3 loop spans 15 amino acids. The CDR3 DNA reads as TGTGCCAGCAGCGGCGGGACTAGCGGTTCCTACGAGCAGTACTTC. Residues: CASSGGTSGSYEQYF.

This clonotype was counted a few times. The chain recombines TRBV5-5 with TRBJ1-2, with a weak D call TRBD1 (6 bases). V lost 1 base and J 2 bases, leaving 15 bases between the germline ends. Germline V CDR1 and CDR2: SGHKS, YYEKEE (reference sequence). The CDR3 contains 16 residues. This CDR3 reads CASSLLSGQLNYGYTF. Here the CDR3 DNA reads TGTGCCAGCAGCTTGTTGAGTGGACAGCTGAACTATGGCTACACCTTC.

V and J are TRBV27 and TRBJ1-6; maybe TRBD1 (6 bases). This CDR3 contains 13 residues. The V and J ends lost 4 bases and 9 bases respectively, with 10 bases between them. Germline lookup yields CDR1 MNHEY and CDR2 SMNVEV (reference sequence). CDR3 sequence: CASSSQGTSPLHF. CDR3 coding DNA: TGTGCCAGCAGTTCACAGGGAACTTCACCCCTCCACTTT.

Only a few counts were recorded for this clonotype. The CDR3 protein is CASSQEYLADTQYF. The CDR3 DNA reads as TGCGCCAGCAGCCAAGAATATCTAGCAGATACGCAGTATTTT. The chain links TRBV4-3 to TRBJ2-3; no definite D call. The CDR3 sequence is 14 residues long. The germline V and J ends were trimmed by 0 bases and 4 bases, with 8 bases remaining between them. CDR1 and CDR2 from the germline V gene are LGHNA and YSLEER.

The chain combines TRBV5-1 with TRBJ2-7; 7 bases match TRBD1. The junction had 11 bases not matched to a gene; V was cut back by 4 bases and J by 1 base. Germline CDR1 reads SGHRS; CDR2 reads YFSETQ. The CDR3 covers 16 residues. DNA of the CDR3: TGCGCCAGCAGCCACAGACAGGGTAGGAATTCCTACGAGCAGTACTTC. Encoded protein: CASSHRQGRNSYEQYF.

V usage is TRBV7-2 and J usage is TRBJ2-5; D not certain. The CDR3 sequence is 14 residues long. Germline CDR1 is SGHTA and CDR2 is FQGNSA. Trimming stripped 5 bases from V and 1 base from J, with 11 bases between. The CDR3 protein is CASSPAVFQETQYF. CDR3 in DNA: TGTGCCAGCAGCCCGGCTGTGTTCCAAGAGACCCAGTACTTC.

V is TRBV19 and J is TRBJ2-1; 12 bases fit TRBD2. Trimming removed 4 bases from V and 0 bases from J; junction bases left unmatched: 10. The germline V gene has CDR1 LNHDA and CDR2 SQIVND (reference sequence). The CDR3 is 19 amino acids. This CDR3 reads CASSTVLAGGLSSYNEQFF. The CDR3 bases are TGTGCCAGTAGTACCGTACTAGCGGGAGGACTTAGCTCCTACAATGAGCAGTTCTTC. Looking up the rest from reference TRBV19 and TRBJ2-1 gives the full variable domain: DGGITQSPKYLFRKEGQNVTLSCEQNLNHDAMYWYRQDPGQGLRLIYYSQIVNDFQKGDIAEGYSVSREKKESFPLTVTSAQKNPTAFYLCASSTVLAGGLSSYNEQFFGPGTRLTVL.

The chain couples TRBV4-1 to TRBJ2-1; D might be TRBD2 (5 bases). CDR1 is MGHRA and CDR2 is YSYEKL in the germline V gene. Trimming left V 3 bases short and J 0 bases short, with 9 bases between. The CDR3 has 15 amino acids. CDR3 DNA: TGCGCCAGCAGCCACTACGGGAACTCCTACAATGAGCAGTTCTTC. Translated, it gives CASSHYGNSYNEQFF.

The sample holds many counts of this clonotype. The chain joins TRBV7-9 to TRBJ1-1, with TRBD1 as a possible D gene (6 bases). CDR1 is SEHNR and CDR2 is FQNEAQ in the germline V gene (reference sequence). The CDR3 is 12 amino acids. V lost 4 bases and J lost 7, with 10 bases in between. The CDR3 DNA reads TGTGCCAGCAGCTCAACAGGGTTTGAAGCTTTCTTT. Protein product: CASSSTGFEAFF.

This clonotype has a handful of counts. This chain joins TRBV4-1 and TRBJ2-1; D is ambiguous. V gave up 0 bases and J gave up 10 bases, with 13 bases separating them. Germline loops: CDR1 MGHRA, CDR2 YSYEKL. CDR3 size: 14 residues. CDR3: CASSQDPPPREQFF. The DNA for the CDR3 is TGCGCCAGCAGCCAAGACCCACCTCCGAGGGAGCAGTTCTTC.

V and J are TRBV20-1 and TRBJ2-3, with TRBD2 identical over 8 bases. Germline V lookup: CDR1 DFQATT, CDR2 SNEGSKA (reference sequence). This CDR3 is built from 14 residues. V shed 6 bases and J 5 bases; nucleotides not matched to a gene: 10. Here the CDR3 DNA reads TGCAGTGCCCCGGGACTAGTTTTCCAAGATACGCAGTATTTT. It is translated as CSAPGLVFQDTQYF.

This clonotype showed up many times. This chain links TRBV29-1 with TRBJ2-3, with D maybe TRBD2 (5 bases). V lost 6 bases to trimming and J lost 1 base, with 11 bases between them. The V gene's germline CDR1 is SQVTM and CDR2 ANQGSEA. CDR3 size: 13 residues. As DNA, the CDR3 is TGCAGCGTAACGGGGTGGGGCACAGATACGCAGTATTTT. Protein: CSVTGWGTDTQYF.

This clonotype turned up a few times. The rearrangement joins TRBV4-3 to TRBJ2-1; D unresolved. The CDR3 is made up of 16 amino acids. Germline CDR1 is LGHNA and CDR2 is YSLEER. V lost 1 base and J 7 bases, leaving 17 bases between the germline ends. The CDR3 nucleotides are TGCGCCAGCAGCCAAGTTAACAAAGTACGGGCTAATGAGCAGTTCTTC. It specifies CASSQVNKVRANEQFF.

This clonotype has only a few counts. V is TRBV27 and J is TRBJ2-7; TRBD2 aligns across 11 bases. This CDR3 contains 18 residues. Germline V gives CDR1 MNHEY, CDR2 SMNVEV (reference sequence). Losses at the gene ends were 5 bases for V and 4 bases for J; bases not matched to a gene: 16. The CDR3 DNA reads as TGTGCCAGCAGTAATACACCCGTCCTAGCGGGAGGTCAATACGAGCAGTACTTC. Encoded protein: CASSNTPVLAGGQYEQYF.

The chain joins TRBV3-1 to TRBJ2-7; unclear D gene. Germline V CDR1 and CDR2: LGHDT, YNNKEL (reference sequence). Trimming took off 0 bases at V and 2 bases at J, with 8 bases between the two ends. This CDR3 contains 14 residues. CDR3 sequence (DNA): TGTGCCAGCAGCCAAGATCGTCTAGCCTACGAGCAGTACTTC. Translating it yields CASSQDRLAYEQYF.

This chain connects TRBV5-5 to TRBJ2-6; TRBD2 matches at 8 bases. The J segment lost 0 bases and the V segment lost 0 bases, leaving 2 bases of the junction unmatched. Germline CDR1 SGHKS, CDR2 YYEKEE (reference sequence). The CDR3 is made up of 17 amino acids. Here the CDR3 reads CASSLGAGVSGANVLTF. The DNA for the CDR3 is TGTGCCAGCAGCTTGGGAGCGGGAGTCTCTGGGGCCAACGTCCTGACTTTC. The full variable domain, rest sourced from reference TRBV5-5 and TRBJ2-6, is DAGVTQSPTHLIKTRGQQVTLRCSPISGHKSVSWYQQVLGQGPQFIFQYYEKEERGRGNFPDRFSARQFPNYSSELNVNALLLGDSALYLCASSLGAGVSGANVLTFGAGSRLTVL.